These 9 T cell receptor beta chains originate from one sample sequenced in a study of T-cell reconstitution after alpha-beta-depleted transplantation in children. Construction of the TCRbeta library involved unique molecular identifiers. Each CDR3 protein gets one entry after TCRdb re-called the PCR reads with MiXCR. The sample includes almost 250,000 distinct CDR3 sequences, more than 20% seen only once; the top ten take less than 3.5%. The sequencing here drew on PBMCs, taken before TCRalphabeta/CD19-depleted stem cell transplant. The receptors were sampled from a girl aged 2 to 10 with Fanconi anemia, due to receive a stem cell transplant.

The chain employs TRBV28 and TRBJ1-1, with a possible D match to TRBD1 (6 bases). V was pared by 3 bases and J by 6 bases, with 14 bases between. This CDR3 region has 14 residues. CDR1 is MDHEN and CDR2 is SYDVKM in the germline V gene. In DNA form, the CDR3 reads TGTGCCAGCAGTTTTGGGAACAGGGTAGCTGAAGCTTTCTTT. It yields the protein CASSFGNRVAEAFF.

The chain links TRBV11-1 to TRBJ2-1; 7 nucleotides line up with TRBD2. V shed 1 base and J 0 bases; nucleotides not matched to a gene: 9. There are 18 residues in the CDR3. Per the germline V gene, CDR1 is SGHAT and CDR2 is FQDESV (reference sequence). Here the CDR3 DNA reads TGTGCCAGCAGCTTAGTCGGTATAGGCGGGAGCTCCTACAATGAGCAGTTCTTC. Translation gives CASSLVGIGGSSYNEQFF.

This clonotype came up many times. The chain carries TRBV29-1 and TRBJ2-1; D possibly corresponds to TRBD1 (6 bases). Trimming left V 8 bases short and J 3 bases short, with 11 bases between. Germline assignment: CDR1 SQVTM and CDR2 ANQGSEA. There are 12 residues in the CDR3. The CDR3 region has the DNA TGCAGCCTCGACAGGAGCTACAATGAGCAGTTCTTC. This translates into CSLDRSYNEQFF.

This clonotype was observed at least ten times. The chain combines TRBV9 with TRBJ2-7; 7 bases agree with TRBD1. Trimming cost V 4 bases and J 5 bases; bases outside gene matches: 9. The V gene's germline CDR1 is SGDLS and CDR2 YYNGEE. The CDR3 is made up of 14 amino acids. The CDR3: CASSPRDSSDEQYF. In DNA form, the CDR3 reads TGTGCCAGCAGCCCCCGGGACAGTTCGGACGAGCAGTACTTC.

V is TRBV4-2 and J is TRBJ2-2; D ambiguous. V lost 1 base to trimming and J lost 2 bases, with 5 bases between them. The CDR3 is made up of 14 amino acids. Germline V lookup: CDR1 LGHNA, CDR2 YNFKEQ. CDR3 in amino acids: CASSQGFNTGELFF. The CDR3 region has the DNA TGTGCCAGCAGCCAAGGCTTCAACACCGGGGAGCTGTTTTTT.

The chain combines TRBV29-1 with TRBJ2-7, with TRBD1 identical over 7 bases. After removal of 4 bases from V and 5 bases from J, the junction contained 8 bases not matched to a gene. This CDR3 has 13 residues. Germline CDR1 is SQVTM and CDR2 is ANQGSEA. CDR3 amino acids: CSVAKTGLDEQYF. CDR3 sequence (DNA): TGCAGCGTTGCCAAGACAGGGCTCGACGAGCAGTACTTC.

In its sample, this clonotype was seen many times. The chain couples TRBV12-3 or TRBV12-4 to TRBJ1-1; tentatively, D is TRBD1 (5 bases). The CDR3 spans 14 residues. Trimming left V 6 bases short and J 9 bases short, with 20 bases between. CDR3: CASRDISPALKAFF. The CDR3 nucleotides are TGTGCCAGCAGGGACATTTCGCCAGCACTGAAAGCTTTCTTT.

This clonotype was seen ten or more times. The chain uses TRBV20-1 and TRBJ2-7, with 10 bases identical to TRBD2. CDR1 is DFQATT and CDR2 is SNEGSKA in the germline V gene (reference sequence). The CDR3 covers 15 residues. Losses at the gene ends were 0 bases for V and 1 base for J; bases not matched to a gene: 3. Written as DNA, the CDR3 is TGCAGTGCTAGAGATCCACTAGCGGGATCCTACGAGCAGTACTTC. This encodes CSARDPLAGSYEQYF.

There are a few counts of this clonotype. J is TRBJ2-3 and V is TRBV20-1, with D uncertain. The CDR3 totals 13 residues. V dropped 0 bases and J dropped 4 bases, with 8 bases sitting between them. Germline V lookup: CDR1 DFQATT, CDR2 SNEGSKA (reference sequence). For the CDR3, the DNA is TGCAGTGCTAGAGACCCCTCTCCAGATACGCAGTATTTT. Amino acid sequence: CSARDPSPDTQYF.